One and the same sample provided the 11 T cell receptor beta chains below, sequenced in a study of CD8 T cells in Susac syndrome. An amount of RNA that ranged from roughly 0.5 to 1 ug was reverse transcribed with random hexamers. From the immunoSEQ multiplex PCR reads, TCRdb called clonotypes with MiXCR, one entry per CDR3 protein. There are 90,000 to 150,000 distinct CDR3 sequences in the sample; 85% to 95% occur only once, and roughly 0.095% lies in the top ten. Sequencing used CD4+ T cells from PBMCs. Source of these receptors: a human donor in good health.

The genes are TRBV7-9 and TRBJ1-1; D gene uncertain. V lost 6 bases and J 1 base, leaving 3 bases between the germline ends. Germline CDR1 reads SEHNR; CDR2 reads FQNEAQ (reference sequence). The CDR3 sequence is 11 residues long. The CDR3 nucleotides read TGTGCCAGCAGTAAGAACACTGAAGCTTTCTTT. It encodes CASSKNTEAFF.

This chain joins TRBV19 and TRBJ2-7; D call uncertain. The V gene's germline CDR1 is LNHDA and CDR2 SQIVND (reference sequence). The V and J ends lost 5 bases and 4 bases respectively, with 18 bases between them. The CDR3 totals 15 residues. CDR3 DNA sequence: TGTGCCAGTAGTTTTGGGAACGCACTAAATTACGAGCAGTACTTC. It encodes CASSFGNALNYEQYF.

The V call is TRBV28, the J call TRBJ1-5, with 11 nucleotides matching TRBD1. The CDR3 loop spans 21 amino acids. Per the germline V gene, CDR1 is MDHEN and CDR2 is SYDVKM. With V trimmed by 0 bases and J by 2 bases, 15 bases remained unmatched. The CDR3 DNA reads as TGTGCCAGCAGTTTATGGAGGACAGGGGGCTCTCCGAGGGCCGGCAATCAGCCCCAGCATTTT. Amino acid sequence: CASSLWRTGGSPRAGNQPQHF.

This rearrangement joins TRBV20-1 to TRBJ2-7; D call uncertain. V was pared by 5 bases and J by 9 bases, with 17 bases between. The CDR3 is 12 residues long. Per germline, CDR1 DFQATT and CDR2 SNEGSKA (reference sequence). The chain's CDR3 is CSAYLVREAQYF. The CDR3 nucleotides read TGCAGTGCTTACCTCGTAAGGGAAGCGCAGTACTTC.

The chain recombines TRBV12-3 or TRBV12-4 with TRBJ1-2, with TRBD1 matching 8 bases. This CDR3 spans 15 amino acids. V lost 1 base, J lost 6 bases, and 7 bases stayed unmatched. This CDR3 is CASSLGQGARNGYTF. The CDR3 DNA is TGTGCCAGCAGTTTAGGGCAGGGGGCGAGGAATGGCTACACCTTC.

The rearrangement links TRBV6-5 to TRBJ2-7, with 8 bases matching TRBD2. The trim removed 4 bases at V and 3 bases at J, leaving 8 bases unmatched. CDR1 MNHEY and CDR2 SVGAGI come from the germline V gene. This CDR3 is 15 amino acids long. For the CDR3, the DNA is TGTGCCAGCAGTTCTCCGGGACTAGAGAACTACGAGCAGTACTTC. Translation: CASSSPGLENYEQYF.

V is TRBV19 and J is TRBJ2-3, with TRBD2 identical over 9 bases. The CDR3 length is 12 residues. The germline V gene has CDR1 LNHDA and CDR2 SQIVND (reference sequence). After removal of 6 bases from V and 9 bases from J, the junction contained 4 bases not matched to a gene. CDR3 DNA sequence: TGTGCCAGTAGAGCTAGCGGGAAGACGCAGTATTTT. Encoded protein: CASRASGKTQYF.

The rearrangement uses TRBV14 and TRBJ2-2; TRBD2 agrees at 10 bases. CDR3 size: 15 residues. CDR1 is SGHDN and CDR2 is FVKESK in the germline V gene. V lost 1 base and J lost 5; bases outside the gene matches: 1. CDR3 nucleotides: TGTGCCAGCAGCCAAGTACTAGCGGGAACCGGGGAGCTGTTTTTT. Its protein product is CASSQVLAGTGELFF.

The rearrangement links TRBV14 to TRBJ2-5; maybe TRBD1 (5 bases). From germline, CDR1 is SGHDN and CDR2 FVKESK. Trimming took off 1 base at V and 7 bases at J, with 7 bases between the two ends. The CDR3 consists of 12 residues. The CDR3 DNA is TGTGCCAGCAGCCAAGGGGGCGGGACCCAGTACTTC. As protein: CASSQGGGTQYF.

The chain recombines TRBV7-2 with TRBJ2-5; D possibly matches TRBD1 or TRBD2 (5 bases each). V was trimmed by 4 bases and J by 4 bases, leaving 10 bases between them. This CDR3 is built from 13 residues. Looked up from germline, CDR1 is SGHTA and CDR2 is FQGNSA. The CDR3 spells CASSSNGGETQYF. CDR3 sequence (DNA): TGTGCCAGCAGCTCCAATGGGGGAGAGACCCAGTACTTC.

V is TRBV6-2 or TRBV6-3 and J is TRBJ1-2; TRBD1 matches at 9 bases. The CDR3 sequence is 15 residues long. Germline values: CDR1 MNHEY, CDR2 SVGEGT. Losses at the gene ends were 7 bases for V and 8 bases for J; bases not matched to a gene: 14. In DNA form, the CDR3 reads TGTGCCAGCAACCACCCCGACAGGGGGACAGGCGGCTACACCTTC. Protein: CASNHPDRGTGGYTF.